The 28 T cell receptor beta chains presented below share a single source sample, sequenced in a study of blood T cells in healthy people across ages. A second roughly 7 to 11 cycle PCR used barcoded and J-beta primers. TCRdb independently ran MiXCR on the 5' RACE reads; one entry per CDR3 protein. The data hold 1.8 million or so distinct CDR3 sequences, with roughly two fifths observed a single time. Source material: blood. The source is a human donor in good health.

This sequence joins TRBV12-3 or TRBV12-4 and TRBJ1-3, with a weak D call TRBD1 (6 bases). V gave up 7 bases and J gave up 4 bases, with 17 bases separating them. CDR3 length: 15 amino acids. The CDR3 region has the DNA TGTGCCAGCACCTTTAAACGGGACAACGGAAACACCATATATTTT. It yields the protein CASTFKRDNGNTIYF.

This clonotype was seen only once. The chain carries TRBV6-5 and TRBJ1-2; no reliable D call. CDR1 and CDR2 from the germline V gene are MNHEY and SVGAGI. This CDR3 region has 15 residues. The germline V and J ends were trimmed by 10 bases and 3 bases, with 21 bases remaining between them. CDR3 bases: TGTGCCACCTGCGGAACTACTGAGCGGTACTATGGCTACACCTTC. Its protein product is CATCGTTERYYGYTF.

V usage is TRBV30 and J usage is TRBJ1-5; D is ambiguous. The CDR3 is made up of 13 amino acids. Trimming took off 2 bases at V and 0 bases at J, with 5 bases between the two ends. In germline, CDR1 is GTSNPN, CDR2 SVGIG (reference sequence). The CDR3 nucleotides read TGTGCCTGGAGTATGGCTAGCAATCAGCCCCAGCATTTT. Encoded protein: CAWSMASNQPQHF.

Concerning this clonotype: At one end, the junction sequence differs from germline, possibly due to a read error. The chain links TRBV20-1 to TRBJ1-4, with a possible D match to TRBD1 (6 bases). The CDR3 consists of 14 residues. Germline V gene sequence: CDR1 DFQATT, CDR2 SNEGSKA (reference sequence). The CDR3 is CSTRDVGGEEKLFF. The DNA for the CDR3 is TGCAGTACTAGAGATGTAGGGGGGGAGGAAAAACTGTTTTTT.

The CDR3 nucleotides are TGTGCCAGCAGCCAAGTTGCGGCGGTGGCAGATACGCAGTATTTT. Translation gives CASSQVAAVADTQYF. The chain is built from TRBV4-2 and TRBJ2-3; no firm D call. V lost 1 base and J 4 bases, leaving 12 bases between the germline ends. Germline CDR1 is LGHNA and CDR2 is YNFKEQ. The CDR3 extends over 15 amino acids.

The J gene is TRBJ2-4, the V gene TRBV6-1; D gene uncertain. The end of the DNA aligns better with TRBJ2-7, so the J call may be wrong. Germline V CDR1 and CDR2: MNHNS, SASEGT. This CDR3 comprises 13 residues. DNA of the CDR3: TGTGCCAGCAGTGAACAGTTAAGATCCGAGCAGTACTTC. Amino acids: CASSEQLRSEQYF.

The chain carries TRBV12-3 or TRBV12-4 and TRBJ2-3; D gene unclear. V was trimmed by 4 bases and J by 0 bases, leaving 14 bases between them. CDR3 size: 16 residues. In nucleotides, the CDR3 is TGTGCCAGCAGTTCACCTGATGAATCTAGCACAGATACGCAGTATTTT. Translation: CASSSPDESSTDTQYF.

This chain uses TRBV14 with TRBJ2-1; 9 bases map to TRBD2. CDR3 length: 16 amino acids. The V segment lost 2 bases and the J segment 8 bases; nucleotides outside the gene matches: 10. CDR1 is SGHDN and CDR2 is FVKESK in the germline V gene. CDR3 region: CASSQLLAGGLDEQFF. Written as DNA, the CDR3 is TGTGCCAGCAGCCAATTACTTGCGGGGGGGCTTGATGAGCAGTTCTTC.

As regards this clonotype: A single base separates this from a much larger clone, so it may be a read error. The chain carries TRBV7-2 and TRBJ2-1, with D possibly being TRBD2 (5 bases). Trimming stripped 1 base from V and 13 bases from J, with 11 bases between. This CDR3 has 12 residues. CDR1 and CDR2 from the germline V gene are SGHTA and FQGNSA. In DNA, the CDR3 is TGTGCCAGCAGCTTAGTATGGGAGACCCAGTTCTTC. It specifies CASSLVWETQFF.

This clonotype was observed a handful of times. CDR3 sequence: CASSLLGASYNEQFF. The DNA of the CDR3 is TGTGCCAGCAGCTTACTGGGGGCCTCCTACAATGAGCAGTTCTTC. This rearrangement joins TRBV7-2 to TRBJ2-1, with a weak D call TRBD1 (6 bases). V lost 2 bases, J lost 0 bases, and 8 bases lay in between. The CDR3 runs 15 residues. Germline V gives CDR1 SGHTA, CDR2 FQGNSA.

V usage is TRBV5-1 and J usage is TRBJ2-7; 10 nucleotides match TRBD2. V lost 2 bases to trimming and J lost 0 bases; unmatched junction nucleotides: 14. Germline V gene sequence: CDR1 SGHRS, CDR2 YFSETQ. The CDR3 length is 19 residues. CDR3 nucleotide sequence: TGCGCCAGCAGCTTCCCGACTAGCGGGTTCCATGAAAGCTCCTACGAGCAGTACTTC. Translating it yields CASSFPTSGFHESSYEQYF.

The CDR3 here is CASSLFSGSNTEAFF. CDR3 coding DNA: TGTGCCAGCAGCTTGTTCTCAGGGAGCAACACTGAAGCTTTCTTT. The rearrangement links TRBV7-9 to TRBJ1-1, with a weak D call TRBD1 (5 bases). V gave up 3 bases and J gave up 2 bases, with 13 bases separating them. From germline, CDR1 is SEHNR and CDR2 FQNEAQ (reference sequence). The CDR3 spans 15 residues.

The chain uses TRBV15 and TRBJ2-5; 7 bases are a match to TRBD2. CDR3 length: 15 residues. Germline V gives CDR1 LNHNV, CDR2 YYDKDF (reference sequence). J lost 2 bases, V lost 0 bases, and 3 bases had no gene match. In nucleotides, the CDR3 is TGTGCCACCAGCAGAGATGGGAGGGTTCAAGAGACCCAGTACTTC. As protein: CATSRDGRVQETQYF.

This clonotype was seen a few times. The chain uses TRBV6-2 or TRBV6-3 and TRBJ1-1, with D possibly TRBD1 on 5 matching bases. Trimming removed 0 bases at V and 7 bases at J, with 9 bases between. There are 13 residues in the CDR3. Germline V gene lookup returns CDR1 MNHEY and CDR2 SVGEGT. CDR3 DNA sequence: TGTGCCAGCAGTTACTCTCCAGGGATTGAAGCTTTCTTT. Translation: CASSYSPGIEAFF.

This clonotype occurred many times. This chain links TRBV4-2 with TRBJ2-5, with 7 bases identical to TRBD1. Germline V gives CDR1 LGHNA, CDR2 YNFKEQ. The V segment lost 3 bases and the J segment 1 base; nucleotides outside the gene matches: 2. The CDR3 is 14 amino acids. The CDR3 reads CASSQRQGQETQYF. The CDR3 DNA follows: TGTGCCAGCAGCCAGAGACAGGGCCAAGAGACCCAGTACTTC.

This clonotype was seen only a few times. The rearrangement uses TRBV5-4 and TRBJ2-4; TRBD1 is a possible D gene (7 bases). The CDR3 totals 18 residues. The V gene lost 4 bases and the J gene lost 0 bases, with 20 bases spanning the gap. The germline CDR1 and CDR2 sequences are SGHNT and YYREEE (reference sequence). This CDR3 is CASSNRGGAPLAKNIQYF. In nucleotides, the CDR3 is TGTGCCAGCAGCAACAGGGGAGGTGCACCCCTAGCCAAAAACATTCAGTACTTC.

V gene TRBV20-1 combines with J gene TRBJ2-5; TRBD1 agrees at 8 bases. The end of the DNA fits TRBJ2-7 better, so the J call may be wrong. The CDR3 extends over 15 amino acids. Germline V lookup: CDR1 DFQATT, CDR2 SNEGSKA (reference sequence). CDR3 protein: CSARDRVKPTYEQYF. The CDR3 DNA follows: TGCAGTGCTAGGGACAGGGTAAAGCCTACATACGAGCAGTACTTC.

The chain employs TRBV29-1 and TRBJ2-7; no firm D call. The CDR3 spans 12 residues. Trimming removed 4 bases at V and 1 base at J, with 8 bases between. CDR1 and CDR2 from the germline V gene are SQVTM and ANQGSEA. Here the CDR3 reads CSVVAISYEQYF. For the CDR3, the DNA is TGCAGCGTTGTGGCGATTTCCTACGAGCAGTACTTC.

Only a few counts were recorded for this clonotype. This chain's CDR3 is CASSYGDLGGYTF. CDR3 in DNA: TGTGCCAGCAGTTACGGGGACCTCGGAGGCTACACCTTC. This chain links TRBV6-5 with TRBJ1-2; a weak D match, TRBD1 (5 bases). Germline-derived CDR1 and CDR2 are MNHEY and SVGAGI. This CDR3 region has 13 residues. V was cut by 2 bases and J by 8 bases, with 12 bases left in between.

In this sample, this clonotype turned up a few times. The chain uses TRBV27 and TRBJ2-7; 10 nucleotides align to TRBD1. This CDR3 contains 14 residues. Germline CDR1 and CDR2: MNHEY and SMNVEV (reference sequence). The junction had 3 bases not matched to a gene; V was cut back by 6 bases and J by 1 base. CDR3 region: CASRTGGGSYEQYF. The CDR3 nucleotides are TGTGCCAGCAGGACAGGGGGCGGGTCCTACGAGCAGTACTTC.

The genes are TRBV5-6 and TRBJ1-6; a weak D match, TRBD1 (6 bases). CDR1 is SGHDT and CDR2 is YYEEEE in the germline V gene. CDR3 size: 15 residues. Trimming stripped 3 bases from V and 11 bases from J, with 18 bases between. In nucleotides, the CDR3 is TGTGCCAGCAGCTCGTTACAGGGTTTCGGTCCACCCCTCCACTTT. This gives the protein CASSSLQGFGPPLHF.

This clonotype occurred a few times. The rearrangement joins TRBV25-1 to TRBJ2-7, with D unresolved. Between the trimmed V and J ends, which lost 1 base and 2 bases, there was a span of 6 bases. CDR1 MGHDK and CDR2 SYGVNS come from the germline V gene. There are 13 residues in the CDR3. The CDR3 DNA reads as TGTGCCAGCAGTGAATTCGGTGCCTACGAGCAGTACTTC. It codes for CASSEFGAYEQYF.

The chain uses TRBV4-3 and TRBJ1-2; D not certain. Trimming left V 0 bases short and J 0 bases short, with 5 bases between. CDR1 and CDR2 (germline): LGHNA, YSLEER. The CDR3 totals 14 residues. CDR3 nucleotide sequence: TGCGCCAGCAGCCAAGACGCAGCTAACTATGGCTACACCTTC. Its translation is CASSQDAANYGYTF.

The rearrangement joins TRBV7-2 to TRBJ1-1; D is uncertain. Germline V CDR1 and CDR2: SGHTA, FQGNSA. V was cut by 3 bases and J by 2 bases, with 7 bases left in between. The CDR3 is made up of 13 amino acids. CDR3 nucleotide sequence: TGTGCCAGCAGCTTTTTTGCAAACACTGAAGCTTTCTTT. Encoded protein: CASSFFANTEAFF. Variable domain in full (rest from reference TRBV7-2 and TRBJ1-1): GAGVSQSPSNKVTEKGKDVELRCDPISGHTALYWYRQSLGQGLEFLIYFQGNSAPDKSGLPSDRFSAERTGGSVSTLTIQRTQQEDSAVYLCASSFFANTEAFFGQGTRLTVV.

This clonotype was found many times. V and J are TRBV10-3 and TRBJ2-7, with TRBD1 matching 7 bases. The CDR3 length is 15 residues. V was pared by 5 bases and J by 5 bases, with 12 bases of the junction left unmatched. Germline CDR1 is ENHRY and CDR2 is SYGVKD. CDR3 in DNA: TGTGCCATCAGTCCCAGGGACAGCTCCGTCGACGAGCAGTACTTC. It encodes CAISPRDSSVDEQYF.

The chain combines TRBV9 with TRBJ2-3, with 11 positions matching TRBD2. V lost 3 bases to trimming and J lost 4 bases; unmatched junction nucleotides: 7. CDR3 length: 16 amino acids. Looked up from germline, CDR1 is SGDLS and CDR2 is YYNGEE. The CDR3 region is CASSAQLAGASDTQYF. The CDR3 bases are TGTGCCAGCAGCGCCCAACTAGCGGGGGCCTCAGATACGCAGTATTTT.

J is TRBJ2-3 and V is TRBV27; TRBD2 aligns across 10 bases. With V trimmed by 5 bases and J by 4 bases, 9 bases remained unmatched. CDR3 length equals 16 residues. CDR1 is MNHEY and CDR2 is SMNVEV in the germline V gene (reference sequence). The CDR3 DNA is TGTGCCAGCAGTGTCCTAGCGGGGGATAGAGCAGATACGCAGTATTTT. It is translated as CASSVLAGDRADTQYF.

This clonotype was seen only a few times. V and J are TRBV29-1 and TRBJ2-7; a possible D gene is TRBD2 (6 bases). V was clipped by 0 bases and J by 3 bases, with 9 bases between them. This CDR3 is built from 13 residues. Looked up from germline, CDR1 is SQVTM and CDR2 is ANQGSEA. The CDR3 nucleotides read TGCAGCGTTGAAGATGGAGGGTTCTACGAGCAGTACTTC. Translation gives CSVEDGGFYEQYF.